What follows describes a single TCR beta chain. Sorting was used to obtain naive CD8 T cells (CD8+CD4-CCR7+CD45RA+). The data stem from a study of molecular identifiers for immune sequencing clone quantification. In germline, CDR1 is MNHNS, CDR2 SASEGT. With V trimmed by 9 bases and J by 3 bases, 8 bases remained unmatched. The CDR3 spans 14 residues. TCRdb reprocessed the PCR reads with MiXCR, giving one entry per CDR3 protein. The sample carries 460,000 or so distinct CDR3 sequences, 20% to 25% recorded once. This TCR derives from a human donor in good health. Some libraries in this study had Jurkat cell RNA spiked in. This rearrangement joins TRBV6-1 to TRBJ1-3; 7 bases align to TRBD1. The source material was naive CD8+ T cells from blood, with Jurkat cell RNA spiked in. The subset here: FACS-sorted CD8+CD4-CCR7+CD45RA+ naive T cells. This CDR3 reads CASKTGTDGNTIYF. The CDR3 nucleotides read TGTGCCAGTAAGACAGGGACAGATGGAAACACCATATATTTT.